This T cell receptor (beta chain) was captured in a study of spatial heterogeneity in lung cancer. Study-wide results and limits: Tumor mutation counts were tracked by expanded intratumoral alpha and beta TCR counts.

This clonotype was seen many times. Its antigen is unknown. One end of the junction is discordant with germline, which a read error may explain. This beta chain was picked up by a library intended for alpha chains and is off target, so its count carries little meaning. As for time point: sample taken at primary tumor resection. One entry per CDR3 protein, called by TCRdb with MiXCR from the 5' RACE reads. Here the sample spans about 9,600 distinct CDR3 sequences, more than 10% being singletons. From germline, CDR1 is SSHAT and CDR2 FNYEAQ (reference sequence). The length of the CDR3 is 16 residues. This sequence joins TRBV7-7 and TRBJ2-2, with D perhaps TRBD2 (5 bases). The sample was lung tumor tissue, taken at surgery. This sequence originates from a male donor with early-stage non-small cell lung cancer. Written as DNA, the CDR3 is TGTGCTAGCAGCTTAGCGTCTTTCCCGGCGGCCGGGGAGCTGTTTTTT. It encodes CASSLASFPAAGELFF.